This is a list of T cell receptor beta chains from one sample in a study of blood T cell repertoires in COVID-19. Data came from immunoSEQ multiplex PCR; TCRdb stores just in-frame clones and leaves some out. The sample has fewer than 300,000 clones; approximately 91% are singletons. Material: peripheral blood. The receptors stem from a person in their late teens or twenties with COVID-19, enrolled during active disease. Each CDR3 is given with its conserved first and last residue. Each record gives: V gene, clone size, J gene, CDR3 length, D gene, CDR3 protein, CDR3 DNA. A D gene is named only where the DNA matches it firmly. Some rows mark clone size as missing; the rest say once, few, many or name a class of expanded clone.

>TRBV19|few|TRBJ1-3|14|TRBD1
CASSPTGAGNTIYF
TGTGCCAGTAGTCCTACAGGGGCTGGAAACACCATATATTTT
>TRBV2|NA|TRBJ1-1|11|NA
CASHGNTEAFF
TGTGCCAGCCACGGGAACACTGAAGCTTTCTTT
>TRBV7-9|NA|TRBJ2-3|17|TRBD2
CASSYREAGISTDTQYF
TGTGCCAGCAGCTACCGGGAGGCCGGGATTAGCACAGATACGCAGTATTTT
>TRBV19|few|TRBJ1-2|11|TRBD1
CASRTGDGYTF
TGTGCCAGCAGGACAGGGGACGGCTACACCTTC
>TRBV2|NA|TRBJ2-3|14|TRBD2
CASSVLAETDTQYF
TGTGCCAGCAGTGTACTAGCGGAAACAGATACGCAGTATTTT
>TRBV19|NA|TRBJ2-1|16|TRBD2
CASSIESGRAYNEQFF
TGTGCCAGTAGTATAGAAAGCGGGAGGGCCTACAATGAGCAGTTCTTC
>TRBV6-1|once|TRBJ1-2|15|NA
CASSDRGTGPYGYTF
TGTGCCAGCAGTGACCGGGGTACAGGGCCCTATGGCTACACCTTC
>TRBV7-2|NA|TRBJ2-1|15|TRBD2
CASSLVMGTNNEQFF
TGTGCCAGCAGCTTAGTAATGGGGACTAACAATGAGCAGTTCTTC
>TRBV29-1|NA|TRBJ2-7|14|NA
CSASDSASSYEQYF
TGCAGCGCCTCGGACAGCGCGAGCTCCTACGAGCAGTACTTC
>TRBV5-1|NA|TRBJ2-7|14|NA
CASSASSGGHEQYF
TGCGCCAGCAGCGCCTCTTCAGGAGGGCACGAGCAGTACTTC